Below, 6 T cell receptor beta chains from the same sample are listed, as sequenced in a study of T cells expressing NK-cell markers (dated by TCRdb to 2020 to 2021). Receptor amplification or capture employed 5' RACE. The run used an Illumina HiSeq 2000. Following TCRdb reprocessing, every CDR3 protein sequence forms one entry, and DNA is not provided. This sample's listing comprises more than 400,000 distinct CDR3 sequences. Of the sample, 7.3% is held by the ten largest clones. The sample taken for sequencing was blood T cells: a sorted CD56 or NKG2C T cell subset, CD4+ or CD8+ T cells, or bulk PBMC T cells (not recorded which). These TCRs come from a woman between 18 and 75 years old in good health.

The gene calls are TRBV18 and TRBJ2-5; TCRdb indicates TRBD2, and absent DNA this call remains unverified. The CDR3 contains 13 residues. The germline CDR1 and CDR2 sequences are KGHSH and LQKENI. Here the CDR3 reads CASSPQREETQYF.

The chain joins TRBV27 to TRBJ2-1; TCRdb's D gene call, TRBD1, goes unchecked for lack of DNA. Germline CDR1 reads MNHEY; CDR2 reads SMNVEV (reference sequence). This CDR3 region has 14 residues. Here the CDR3 reads CASSRTGGINEQFF.

The chain recombines TRBV2 with TRBJ2-1; TCRdb picks TRBD1, but there is no DNA to check that call. The CDR3 runs 12 residues. CDR1 and CDR2 (germline): SNHLY, FYNNEI. The CDR3 is CARGTVNNEQFF.

The chain has TRBV9 and TRBJ2-2; no DNA is available, so the TRBD2 call from TCRdb remains unchecked. The CDR3 totals 16 residues. CDR1 and CDR2 from the germline V gene are SGDLS and YYNGEE. This CDR3 is CASSIRLAGSTGELFF.

The chain joins TRBV9 to TRBJ2-7. Germline assignment: CDR1 SGDLS and CDR2 YYNGEE. The CDR3 totals 13 residues. CDR3: CASSVDPGYEQYF.

The V gene is TRBV6-2 or TRBV6-3, the J gene TRBJ1-5; TCRdb's D call of TRBD1 is untestable without DNA. The CDR3 is 13 residues long. CDR1 is MNHEY, CDR2 SVGEGT, per germline. The CDR3 sequence is CASQGQGNQPQHF.